This T cell receptor (beta chain) was found in a study of CD8 T cells in ankylosing spondylitis. General study points: It appeared that ankylosing spondylitis blood was characterized by a TCR beta motif of seven or eight highly homologous variants. Clones linked to disease were reported to show significant enrichment in matched ankylosing spondylitis synovial fluid.

A word on this clonotype: Its antigen is unidentified.

TCRdb used MiXCR to reprocess the 5' RACE reads, holding one entry per CDR3 protein. The table has 220,000 or so distinct CDR3 sequences, roughly a tenth seen once. Trimming left V 2 bases short and J 4 bases short, with 14 bases between. CDR3 length equals 15 residues. Germline V CDR1 and CDR2: LGHDT, YNNKEL (reference sequence). Sequencing used blood, either unsorted or a sorted T cell fraction (not recorded which). The chain has TRBV3-1 and TRBJ1-2; no clear D gene. The origin of this receptor is a male donor with ankylosing spondylitis or in good health (not recorded which). The CDR3 is CASSQQVPRIYGYTF. The DNA for the CDR3 is TGTGCCAGCAGCCAACAGGTCCCTCGAATCTATGGCTACACCTTC.